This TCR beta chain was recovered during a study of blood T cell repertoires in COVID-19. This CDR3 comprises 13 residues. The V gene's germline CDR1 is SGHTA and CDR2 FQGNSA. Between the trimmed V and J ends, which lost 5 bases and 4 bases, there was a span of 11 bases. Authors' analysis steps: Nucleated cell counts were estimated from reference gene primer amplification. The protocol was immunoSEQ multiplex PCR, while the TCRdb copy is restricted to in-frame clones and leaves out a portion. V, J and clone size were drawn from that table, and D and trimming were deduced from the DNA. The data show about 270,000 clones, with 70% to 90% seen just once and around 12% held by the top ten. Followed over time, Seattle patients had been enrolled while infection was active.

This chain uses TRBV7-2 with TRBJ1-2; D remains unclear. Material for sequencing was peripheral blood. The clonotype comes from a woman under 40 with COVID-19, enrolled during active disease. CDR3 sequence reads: CASSPDKSYGYTF. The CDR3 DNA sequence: TGTGCCAGCAGCCCAGACAAATCCTATGGCTACACCTTC.